These 18 T cell receptor beta chains share one sample of origin, sequenced in a study of OX40 agonist ivuxolimab in advanced cancers. Assay: immunoSEQ multiplex PCR; the TCRdb copy retains only in-frame clones and omits some. The sample lists more than 90,000 clones; approximately 80% were seen once. The sequencing here drew on CD4+ or CD8+ T cells sorted from blood, taken in a trial of the OX40 agonist ivuxolimab. These receptors all stem from an adult with an advanced solid tumor such as melanoma, head and neck, liver or kidney cancer.

This clone was seen more than once but under ten times. The rearrangement uses TRBV28 and TRBJ1-2; D unclear. CDR1 is MDHEN, CDR2 SYDVKM, per germline. The CDR3 spans 12 residues. V gave up 5 bases and J gave up 8 bases, with 12 bases separating them. CDR3 bases: TGTGCCAGCAGTCCCTCGGCGGGAGGCTACACCTTC. Protein: CASSPSAGGYTF.

The chain uses TRBV7-9 and TRBJ1-5; no clear D gene. CDR1 SEHNR and CDR2 FQNEAQ come from the germline V gene (reference sequence). The CDR3 runs to 15 residues. V shed 0 bases and J shed 6 bases, with 12 bases lying between them. The CDR3 protein is CASSLAGGIGQPQHF. The CDR3 nucleotides read TGTGCCAGCAGCTTAGCGGGAGGGATTGGTCAGCCCCAGCATTTT.

The chain carries TRBV7-9 and TRBJ1-1, with a possible D match to TRBD1 (5 bases). The V gene lost 5 bases and the J gene lost 11 bases, with 12 bases spanning the gap. The CDR3 has 11 amino acids. Germline-derived CDR1 and CDR2 are SEHNR and FQNEAQ (reference sequence). The CDR3 region is CASSPRGRAFF. The CDR3 DNA reads as TGTGCCAGCAGCCCTAGGGGCCGTGCTTTCTTT.

The J gene is TRBJ2-7, the V gene TRBV7-2; TRBD1 matches at 9 bases. J gave up 6 bases and V 1 base, and 19 bases lay outside the gene matches. The length of the CDR3 is 19 residues. CDR1 SGHTA and CDR2 FQGNSA come from the germline V gene. DNA for the CDR3: TGTGCCAGCAGCTTAGTGCAGTTCTTTAATAGGGACAGGGAAGCCGAGCAGTACTTC. Protein product: CASSLVQFFNRDREAEQYF.

The rearrangement uses TRBV5-6 and TRBJ2-3, with 9 bases lining up with TRBD2. Germline CDR1 is SGHDT and CDR2 is YYEEEE. The CDR3 loop spans 13 amino acids. Unmatched junction bases numbered 10, after V lost 8 bases and J lost 9 bases. CDR3 sequence: CASNLAGVFTQYF. In nucleotides, the CDR3 is TGTGCCAGTAACTTAGCGGGAGTATTCACGCAGTATTTT.

The chain carries TRBV5-1 and TRBJ1-1; D is uncertain. V shed 0 bases and J shed 0 bases, with 6 bases lying between them. The germline gives CDR1 SGHRS, CDR2 YFSETQ. This CDR3 has 14 residues. CDR3 residues: CASSLGGLNTEAFF. The CDR3 bases are TGCGCCAGCAGCTTGGGCGGCCTGAACACTGAAGCTTTCTTT.

This sequence joins TRBV18 and TRBJ2-3; the match to TRBD1 covers 8 bases. This CDR3 has 17 amino acids. The V gene's germline CDR1 is KGHSH and CDR2 LQKENI. The V and J ends lost 0 bases and 9 bases, in that order; junction bases with no gene match: 14. The CDR3 sequence is CASSPPGTGPRGDTQYF. Here the CDR3 DNA reads TGTGCCAGCTCACCACCCGGGACAGGCCCACGAGGAGACACGCAGTATTTT. Full variable domain (outside the CDR3, taken from reference TRBV18 and TRBJ2-3): NAGVMQNPRHLVRRRGQEARLRCSPMKGHSHVYWYRQLPEEGLKFMVYLQKENIIDESGMPKERFSAEFPKEGPSILRIQQVVRGDSAAYFCASSPPGTGPRGDTQYFGPGTRLTVL.

This chain uses TRBV6-5 with TRBJ2-7, with no clear D. From germline, CDR1 is MNHEY and CDR2 SVGAGI. The CDR3 runs to 11 residues. Trimming cost V 5 bases and J 6 bases, with 8 bases left between them. The DNA of the CDR3 is TGTGCCAGCAGTCCCCTTTTCGAGCAGTACTTC. Amino acid sequence: CASSPLFEQYF.

This clone was seen only once. The J gene is TRBJ2-1, the V gene TRBV6-5; D is undetermined. Trimming shortened V by 7 bases and J by 0 bases, and 10 bases separated the two germline ends. The CDR3 spans 14 residues. The germline CDR1 and CDR2 sequences are MNHEY and SVGAGI. CDR3 sequence reads: CASKVGGSYNEQFF. The DNA of the CDR3 is TGTGCCAGCAAGGTGGGCGGCTCCTACAATGAGCAGTTCTTC.

The chain employs TRBV4-1 and TRBJ2-3; D is unresolved. Germline CDR1 and CDR2: MGHRA and YSYEKL. V shed 1 base and J shed 6 bases, with 8 bases lying between them. The CDR3 spans 13 residues. The DNA for the CDR3 is TGCGCCAGCAGCCAAGGGCCCTTTGATACGCAGTATTTT. This sequence encodes CASSQGPFDTQYF.

Details on this clone: A read error may produce the germline difference seen at one junction end. Other nucleotide sequences in the sample specify the same CDR3. The genes are TRBV5-6 and TRBJ2-7; 9 bases align to TRBD1. Per the germline V gene, CDR1 is SGHDT and CDR2 is YYEEEE. The CDR3 spans 17 residues. This CDR3 is CASSLPGQGLSSYEQYF. CDR3 bases: TGTGCCAGCAGCTTACCGGGACAGGGTTTAAGCTCCTACGAGCAGTATTTC.

The J gene is TRBJ2-2, the V gene TRBV7-3; the D is unclear. The germline V gene has CDR1 SGHTA and CDR2 FQGTGA. Trimming removed 0 bases from V and 8 bases from J, with 4 bases in between. The CDR3 length is 12 residues. The CDR3 region is CASSLTDGELFF. As DNA, the CDR3 is TGTGCCAGCAGCTTAACGGATGGGGAGCTGTTTTTT.

The chain is built from TRBV19 and TRBJ1-3, with D uncertain. V was clipped by 7 bases and J by 0 bases, with 22 bases between them. The CDR3 is 18 amino acids. The germline V gene has CDR1 LNHDA and CDR2 SQIVND (reference sequence). The CDR3 bases are TGTGCCAGTAAAAACACCGGGCCTCCAAGCAACTCTGGAAACACCATATATTTT. It specifies CASKNTGPPSNSGNTIYF.

This chain links TRBV6-6 with TRBJ1-3, with D tentatively TRBD1 (6 bases). Germline CDR1 reads MNHNY; CDR2 reads SVGAGI (reference sequence). The CDR3 is 15 amino acids. Trimming cost V 4 bases and J 0 bases, with 10 bases left between them. The CDR3 protein is CASSSTRGSGNTIYF. The CDR3 DNA follows: TGTGCCAGCAGTTCAACCAGGGGCTCTGGAAACACCATATATTTT.

This chain connects TRBV2 to TRBJ2-7; D is tentatively TRBD1 or TRBD2 (6 bases each). Germline CDR1 reads SNHLY; CDR2 reads FYNNEI. Trimming took off 8 bases at V and 6 bases at J, with 23 bases between the two ends. The CDR3 extends over 15 amino acids. DNA of the CDR3: TGTGCCAGCCGGTACAGGGTTGGGGGGCCGTTCGAGCAGTACTTC. This encodes CASRYRVGGPFEQYF.

The V call is TRBV30, the J call TRBJ2-1, with a possible D match to TRBD2 (7 bases). The ends were cut back, 3 bases at V and 10 bases at J, with 13 bases in the middle. From germline, CDR1 is GTSNPN and CDR2 SVGIG (reference sequence). This CDR3 comprises 12 residues. The CDR3 DNA reads as TGTGCCTGGAGCCCTGGGGGGGGCGAGCAGTTCTTC. Its translation: CAWSPGGGEQFF.

The chain joins TRBV28 to TRBJ1-2, with D maybe TRBD1 (6 bases). CDR1 and CDR2 (germline): MDHEN, SYDVKM. The V gene lost 6 bases and the J gene lost 3 bases, with 14 bases spanning the gap. CDR3 size: 14 residues. CDR3: CASSLPQGHYGYTF. CDR3 bases: TGTGCCAGCAGCTTACCGCAGGGGCACTATGGCTACACCTTC.

The chain is built from TRBV6-5 and TRBJ2-1; D unresolved. Trimming left V 2 bases short and J 0 bases short, with 11 bases between. Germline CDR1 is MNHEY and CDR2 is SVGAGI. The CDR3 contains 16 residues. CDR3 loop: CASSYAGPSSYNEQFF. CDR3 nucleotides: TGTGCCAGCAGTTACGCCGGCCCCTCCTCCTACAATGAGCAGTTCTTC.